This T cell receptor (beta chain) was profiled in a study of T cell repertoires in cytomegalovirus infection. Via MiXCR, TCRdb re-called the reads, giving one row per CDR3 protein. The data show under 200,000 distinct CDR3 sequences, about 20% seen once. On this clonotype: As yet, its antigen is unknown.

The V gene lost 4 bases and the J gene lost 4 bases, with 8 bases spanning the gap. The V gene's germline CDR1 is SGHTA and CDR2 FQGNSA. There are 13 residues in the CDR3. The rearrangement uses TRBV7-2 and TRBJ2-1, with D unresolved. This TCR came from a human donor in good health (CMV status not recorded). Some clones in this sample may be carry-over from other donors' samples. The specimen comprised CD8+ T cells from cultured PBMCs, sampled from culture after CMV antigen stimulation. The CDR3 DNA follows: TGTGCCAGCAGCTCAGTGGAATACAATGAGCAGTTCTTC. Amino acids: CASSSVEYNEQFF.